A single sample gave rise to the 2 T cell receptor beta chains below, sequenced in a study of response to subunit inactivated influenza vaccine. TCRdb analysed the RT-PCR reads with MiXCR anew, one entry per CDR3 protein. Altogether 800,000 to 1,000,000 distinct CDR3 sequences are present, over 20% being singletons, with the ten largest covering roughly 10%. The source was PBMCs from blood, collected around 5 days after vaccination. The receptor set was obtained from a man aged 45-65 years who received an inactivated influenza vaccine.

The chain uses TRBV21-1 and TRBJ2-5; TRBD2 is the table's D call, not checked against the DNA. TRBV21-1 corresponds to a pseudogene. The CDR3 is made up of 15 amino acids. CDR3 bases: TGTGCCAGCAGCTTGGTGGGGCCCGTCAAAGAGACCCAGTACTTC. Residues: CASSLVGPVKETQYF.

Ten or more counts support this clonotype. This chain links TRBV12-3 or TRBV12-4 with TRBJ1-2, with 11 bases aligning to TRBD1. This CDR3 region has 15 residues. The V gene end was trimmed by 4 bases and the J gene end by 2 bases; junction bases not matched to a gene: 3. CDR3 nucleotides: TGTGCCAGCAGTTATGGGACAGGGGGGAACTATGGCTACACCTTC. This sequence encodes CASSYGTGGNYGYTF.